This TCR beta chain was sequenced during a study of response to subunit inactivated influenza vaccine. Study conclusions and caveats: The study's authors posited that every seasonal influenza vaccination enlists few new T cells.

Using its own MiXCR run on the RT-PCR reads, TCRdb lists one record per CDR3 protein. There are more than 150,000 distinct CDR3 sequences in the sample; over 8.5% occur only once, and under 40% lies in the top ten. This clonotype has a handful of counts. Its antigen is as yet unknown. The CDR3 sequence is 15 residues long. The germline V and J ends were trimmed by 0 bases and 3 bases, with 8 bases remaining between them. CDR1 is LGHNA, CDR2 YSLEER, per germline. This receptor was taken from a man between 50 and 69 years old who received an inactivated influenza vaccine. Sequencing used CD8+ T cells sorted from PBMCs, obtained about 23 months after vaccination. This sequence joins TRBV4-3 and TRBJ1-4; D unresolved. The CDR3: CASSQDLGANEKLFF. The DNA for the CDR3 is TGCGCCAGCAGCCAAGATCTGGGAGCTAATGAAAAACTGTTTTTT.